This TCR beta chain emerged from a study of shared clonotypes between healthy human individuals (dated by TCRdb to 2020 to 2021). Describing the broader study: A few men and two women, aged 18 to 49 years, made up the cohort. For each donor, CD4 naive and CD4 memory were each given three plates, CD8 naive was given two plates, and CD8 memory was given one plate. Between about 0.8 and 8.9 billion PBMCs per donor were obtained by leukapheresis. To estimate repertoire size and how much clonotype sharing occurs between individuals, the study deeply sequenced the blood TCR repertoires of a handful of healthy adults. Libraries were prepared and TCR repertoires were sequenced by different laboratories using diverse techniques, in order to increase sequencing depth and limit assay-specific biases.

Using the deep immunoSEQ assay, multiplex PCR amplified TCR CDR3 regions from genomic DNA. Extracted genomic DNA from each cell subset was distributed evenly across all wells of several immunoSEQ 96-well plates, and each plate was treated as a replicate. For sorted subsets, each replicate PCR was loaded with 200 ng genomic DNA, equivalent to roughly 30,000 T cell genomes. The purified libraries were quantified using a Qubit 3.0 fluorometer, sized with a Bioanalyzer 2100, and then quantified again using the KAPA Library Quantification kit. Each immunoSEQ 96-well plate was sequenced on its own single-read 150-cycle Illumina NextSeq 550 flow cell. As for the authors' bioinformatics: Because the immunoSEQ output included only junctional sequences and no quality scores, the filtering could not be the same as the filtering used for full-length reads. Sequences were annotated with PyIR, a Python wrapper for IgBLAST v1.9, using IMGT germline references to assign V/J genes and CDR3. Reads were removed for weak V/J assignments (E-value above 1e-6), missing CDR3, stop codons, out-of-frame junctions, or ambiguous translated residues. V3J clonotypes were defined by identical inferred V gene, J gene, and CDR3 amino acid sequence. To compute the percentage overlap between repertoires, the number of shared unique clonotypes was divided by the size of the smaller repertoire. Richness of each repertoire was evaluated using RTK rarefaction, the Chao1 estimator, and Recon v2.1 estimates of unobserved clonotypes. OLGA was used to compute generation probabilities for all TCRbeta clonotypes that the gDNA method yielded from a handful of donors. Imported from immuneACCESS, the table was reduced by TCRdb to in-frame sequences with V and J called. These copies leave out some clones; in studies compared against another copy, an unresolved V gene accounts for under half, and the cause of the remainder is not known. That table supplies the V and J calls and clone size; D and trimming were determined from the DNA. This sample gives roughly 2.1 million clones in total; 90% to 95% of them show up just once. The biggest ten clones account for 1.7% of the sample.

Notes on this clone: The antigen it binds to is not known. The record has no base qualities; no much larger clone is one base away.

Sequences SGHTS (CDR1) and YDEGEE (CDR2) are obtained from the germline V gene. V lost 2 bases and J lost 6 bases, and the count of bases not matched to a germline gene is 8. The CDR3 holds 16 amino acids from the cysteine to the phenylalanine. Only the CDR3 region is kept as DNA, spanning 48 bases read in frame from base 1. Findings and caveats that apply to the study as a whole: Naive subsets generally had larger estimated clonotype richness than memory subsets. Compared with non-shared clonotypes, the clonotypes found in all four sorted-subset donors had higher generation probabilities. Sampling was restricted to blood, and TCR repertoires in tissues likely differ from the TCR repertoires found in blood. Pairwise subsampling led to the expectation that sequencing depth would affect the degree of clonotype sharing among donors. Incomplete sequencing was indicated by rarefaction of sorted-subset datasets, despite the large sequencing depth. Across a handful of donors, around 5% of naive CD4, around 3.5% of naive CD8, about 2.3% of memory CD4, and approximately 0.4% of memory CD8 clonotypes were shared. Because the study included a small number of donors, the genetic and exposure-history diversity represented was limited.

CD8 naive samples were obtained by positive selection for CCR7 among CD45RO-negative cells, yielding a CD45RA+CCR7+ population from which TemRA cells were excluded. Healthy HIV-negative adults with no recently reported acute infections or vaccinations were included as donors. All donors were Caucasian adults living in Nashville, Tennessee, USA. Blood was collected by leukapheresis, and PBMCs were isolated by Ficoll-Histopaque density gradient centrifugation and then cryopreserved in liquid nitrogen vapor phase. Analytical flow cytometry was used to check the purity and quantity of every magnetically sorted T cell population. Genomic DNA was isolated from every sorted fraction and measured by UV absorbance on a Nanodrop 2000c.

This sequence originates from a man younger than 35 in good health. Some clones in this sample may be carry-over from other donors' samples. The rearrangement combines TRBV5-8 with TRBJ2-1, with 10 central nucleotides matching TRBD2. Sequences were obtained from naive CD8+ T cells from PBMCs. The cell subset or site tag for this specimen amounts to: CD45RA+CCR7+. The CDR3 protein: CASSFGSSGSGNEQFF. DNA sequence: TGTGCCAGCAGCTTTGGTTCTAGCGGGAGTGGCAATGAGCAGTTCTTC.